Following are 11 T cell receptor beta chains from one sample sequenced in a study of radiation and T cells in renal cell carcinoma. Noted time point: blood 4 weeks post-SBRT, at nephrectomy. Regarding treatment: 15 Gy SBRT to primary tumor, nephrectomy 4 weeks later. Profiling relied on immunoSEQ multiplex PCR, and the TCRdb table lists in-frame clones only, not all of them. The table has roughly 80,000 clones, 70% to 90% seen once. This specimen was blood, taken from a patient whose treatment included radiotherapy and nephrectomy. The receptors were sampled from a woman aged 55-69 years with renal cell carcinoma.

The rearrangement uses TRBV9 and TRBJ2-1, with D possibly TRBD2 on 5 matching bases. Germline V gene sequence: CDR1 SGDLS, CDR2 YYNGEE. The CDR3 spans 15 residues. Trimming removed 0 bases from V and 3 bases from J, with 10 bases in between. The CDR3 bases are TGTGCCAGCAGCGTAGGGGCAGAGGGCTACAATGAGCAGTTCTTC. This translates into CASSVGAEGYNEQFF.

The chain is built from TRBV27 and TRBJ2-7, with D possibly TRBD1 on 5 matching bases. Germline-derived CDR1 and CDR2 are MNHEY and SMNVEV (reference sequence). The V end was cut by 5 bases, the J end by 3 bases, with 11 bases between. This CDR3 has 13 amino acids. This chain's CDR3 is CASSAQGGYEQYF. The DNA of the CDR3 is TGTGCCAGCAGTGCCCAGGGTGGCTACGAGCAGTACTTC.

The count of this clone is one. The rearrangement uses TRBV15 and TRBJ2-2; 9 positions agree with TRBD2. The V gene's germline CDR1 is LNHNV and CDR2 YYDKDF (reference sequence). The V segment lost 0 bases and the J segment 7 bases; nucleotides outside the gene matches: 15. CDR3 length: 19 residues. CDR3 sequence: CATSRDSVVAGDPSGELFF. CDR3 nucleotides: TGTGCCACCAGCAGAGATAGTGTAGTAGCGGGAGACCCCAGCGGGGAGCTGTTTTTT.

J is TRBJ1-2 and V is TRBV6-6; D gene ambiguous. The germline CDR1 and CDR2 sequences are MNHNY and SVGAGI (reference sequence). The CDR3 is 12 residues long. The germline V and J ends were trimmed by 0 bases and 3 bases, with 2 bases remaining between them. The DNA for the CDR3 is TGTGCCAGCAGTTACTCTGACTATGGCTACACCTTC. Its protein is CASSYSDYGYTF.

This clone appeared a single time. The V and J genes are TRBV18 and TRBJ2-1, with TRBD1 identical over 9 bases. This CDR3 spans 17 amino acids. J gave up 7 bases and V 0 bases, and 10 bases lay outside the gene matches. Germline V gene sequence: CDR1 KGHSH, CDR2 LQKENI. The CDR3 region is CASSPPADRGVWNEQFF. The CDR3 DNA follows: TGTGCCAGCTCACCACCCGCGGACAGGGGTGTTTGGAATGAGCAGTTCTTC.

This clone appeared a single time. Sequence at one end of the junction differs from germline and may be a read error. Other DNA sequences from this sample encode an identical CDR3 as well. V gene TRBV13 combines with J gene TRBJ2-5, with TRBD2 identical over 11 bases. The CDR3 runs to 16 residues. Germline CDR1 is PRHDT and CDR2 is FYEKMQ (reference sequence). The CDR3 here is CASSFGTSGDQETQYF. The CDR3 coding sequence is TGCGCCAGCAGCTTCGGGACTAGCGGCGACCAAGAGACCCAGTACTTC.

This sequence joins TRBV28 and TRBJ2-7; D uncertain. There are 15 residues in the CDR3. Germline loops: CDR1 MDHEN, CDR2 SYDVKM. V was pared by 7 bases and J by 3 bases, with 19 bases between. In DNA form, the CDR3 reads TGTGCCAGCACCCCCCGGGTAATGGCCCACTACGAGCAGTACTTC. Translating gives CASTPRVMAHYEQYF.

The chain carries TRBV19 and TRBJ2-5; 10 bases fit TRBD1. This CDR3 comprises 13 residues. The junction had 7 bases not matched to a gene; V was cut back by 10 bases and J by 5 bases. In germline, CDR1 is LNHDA, CDR2 SQIVND (reference sequence). The CDR3 sequence: CATGQGVMETQYF. The DNA of the CDR3 is TGTGCCACCGGACAGGGGGTGATGGAGACCCAGTACTTC.

This chain uses TRBV4-1 with TRBJ1-5, with D perhaps matching TRBD1 (5 bases). V gave up 0 bases and J gave up 7 bases, with 10 bases separating them. Germline V gives CDR1 MGHRA, CDR2 YSYEKL. This CDR3 has 14 amino acids. In DNA form, the CDR3 reads TGCGCCAGCAGCCAAGAAGAAGGGGCACAGCCCCAGCATTTT. This sequence encodes CASSQEEGAQPQHF.

The chain couples TRBV4-1 to TRBJ2-3; 7 positions match TRBD2. J lost 4 bases, V lost 4 bases, and 5 bases had no gene match. The CDR3 covers 14 residues. Germline V gene lookup returns CDR1 MGHRA and CDR2 YSYEKL. Here the CDR3 reads CASSLGEGSDTQYF. CDR3 in DNA: TGCGCCAGCAGCCTCGGGGAGGGGTCAGATACGCAGTATTTT.

This clone was seen more than once but under ten times. This chain joins TRBV5-1 and TRBJ1-2; a weak D match, TRBD1 (6 bases). Trimming took 4 bases from V and 6 from J, leaving 16 bases between them. From germline, CDR1 is SGHRS and CDR2 YFSETQ. The CDR3 spans 14 residues. CDR3 sequence: CASSPSGAGDGYTF. The CDR3 DNA reads as TGCGCCAGCAGCCCATCTGGGGCAGGGGATGGCTACACCTTC.